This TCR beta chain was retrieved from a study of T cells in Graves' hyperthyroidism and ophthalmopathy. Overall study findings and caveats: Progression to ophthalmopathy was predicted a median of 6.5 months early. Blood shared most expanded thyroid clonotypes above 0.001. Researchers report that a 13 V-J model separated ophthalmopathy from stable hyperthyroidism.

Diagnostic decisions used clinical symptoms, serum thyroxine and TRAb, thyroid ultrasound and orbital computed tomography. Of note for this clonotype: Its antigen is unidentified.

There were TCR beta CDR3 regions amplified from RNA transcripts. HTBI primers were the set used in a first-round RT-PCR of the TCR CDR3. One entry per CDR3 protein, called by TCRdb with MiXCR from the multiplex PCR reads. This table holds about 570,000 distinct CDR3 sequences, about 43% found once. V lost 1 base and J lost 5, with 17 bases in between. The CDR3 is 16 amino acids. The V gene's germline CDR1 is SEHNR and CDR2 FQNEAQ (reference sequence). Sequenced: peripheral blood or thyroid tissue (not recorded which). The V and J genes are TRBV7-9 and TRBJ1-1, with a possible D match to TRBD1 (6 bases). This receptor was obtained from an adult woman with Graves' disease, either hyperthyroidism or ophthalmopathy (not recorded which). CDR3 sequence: CASSLGVGRGWTEAFF. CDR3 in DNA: TGTGCCAGCAGCTTAGGAGTCGGCAGGGGATGGACTGAAGCTTTCTTT.